These 32 T cell receptor beta chains were all obtained from the same sample, sequenced in a study of OX40 agonist ivuxolimab in advanced cancers. Sequenced by immunoSEQ multiplex PCR; TCRdb stores in-frame clones only, minus some. This table holds roughly 92,000 clones, roughly 89% found once. Sequenced here: CD4+ or CD8+ T cells sorted from blood, sampled in a trial of the OX40 agonist ivuxolimab. Every receptor here comes from an adult with an advanced solid tumor such as melanoma, head and neck, liver or kidney cancer.

V usage is TRBV7-9 and J usage is TRBJ2-7; D call uncertain. Trimming cost V 1 base and J 3 bases, with 7 bases left between them. The CDR3 has 13 amino acids. Germline V gene lookup returns CDR1 SEHNR and CDR2 FQNEAQ (reference sequence). This CDR3 is CASSLGAGYEQYF. The CDR3 coding sequence is TGTGCCAGCAGCTTAGGGGCCGGCTACGAGCAGTACTTC.

This clone showed up just a few times. The rearrangement links TRBV2 to TRBJ1-5; no reliable D call. CDR1 SNHLY and CDR2 FYNNEI come from the germline V gene. V lost 6 bases and J 2 bases, leaving 14 bases between the germline ends. The CDR3 length is 15 residues. CDR3 coding DNA: TGTGCCAGCAGGCCAAGGGCAGTGGGCAATCAGCCCCAGCATTTT. Protein product: CASRPRAVGNQPQHF.

This clone was seen only once. The genes are TRBV7-8 and TRBJ1-5, with D unclear. V lost 1 base and J lost 5, with 12 bases in between. CDR1 and CDR2 (germline): SGHVS, FQNEAQ. This CDR3 contains 15 residues. CDR3 DNA: TGTGCCAGCAGCTTAGTAGGCAGGAGTGATCAGCCCCAGCATTTT. Translating gives CASSLVGRSDQPQHF. Based on the CDR3 plus reference TRBV7-8 and TRBJ1-5, the full variable domain is GAGVSQSPRYKVAKRGQDVALRCDPISGHVSLFWYQQALGQGPEFLTYFQNEAQLDKSGLPSDRFFAERPEGSVSTLKIQRTQQEDSAVYLCASSLVGRSDQPQHFGDGTRLSIL.

The chain links TRBV11-2 to TRBJ1-5; D may be TRBD1 (5 bases). CDR1 and CDR2 (germline): SGHAT, FQNNGV. Trimming stripped 5 bases from V and 4 bases from J, with 15 bases between. There are 15 residues in the CDR3. CDR3 protein: CASSLGGNENQPQHF. The CDR3 DNA follows: TGTGCCAGCAGCCTCGGGGGAAATGAGAATCAGCCCCAGCATTTT.

The rearrangement joins TRBV7-2 to TRBJ1-2; 9 bases fit TRBD1. Per germline, CDR1 SGHTA and CDR2 FQGNSA. V lost 2 bases and J lost 7; bases outside the gene matches: 5. CDR3 length: 14 amino acids. The CDR3 nucleotides are TGTGCCAGCAGCTTAACAGGGGGCTTTTCTGGCTACACCTTC. As protein: CASSLTGGFSGYTF. Variable domain in full (rest from reference TRBV7-2 and TRBJ1-2): GAGVSQSPSNKVTEKGKDVELRCDPISGHTALYWYRQSLGQGLEFLIYFQGNSAPDKSGLPSDRFSAERTGGSVSTLTIQRTQQEDSAVYLCASSLTGGFSGYTFGSGTRLTVV.

J is TRBJ2-2 and V is TRBV10-3; D perhaps matches TRBD1 (6 bases). Deletions cut 5 bases from V and 0 bases from J, with 7 bases between. This CDR3 contains 14 residues. Germline lookup yields CDR1 ENHRY and CDR2 SYGVKD. The CDR3 sequence is CAISRDTNTGELFF. Written as DNA, the CDR3 is TGTGCCATCAGTCGGGACACGAACACCGGGGAGCTGTTTTTT.

This clone was seen just once. The chain couples TRBV6-5 to TRBJ1-6; 11 positions agree with TRBD1. The CDR3 spans 14 residues. V gave up 5 bases and J gave up 12 bases; unmatched junction bases: 6. Germline V lookup: CDR1 MNHEY, CDR2 SVGAGI. CDR3 amino acids: CASSQGQGVLPLHF. CDR3 sequence (DNA): TGTGCCAGCAGTCAGGGACAGGGGGTTTTACCCCTCCACTTT.

The rearrangement links TRBV30 to TRBJ2-3; tentatively, D is TRBD1 (6 bases). Trimming stripped 3 bases from V and 0 bases from J, with 10 bases between. Germline V gives CDR1 GTSNPN, CDR2 SVGIG (reference sequence). This CDR3 has 14 residues. CDR3 amino acids: CAWRDSASTDTQYF. The CDR3 nucleotides are TGTGCCTGGAGGGACAGCGCTAGCACAGATACGCAGTATTTT.

The chain combines TRBV9 with TRBJ2-1, with a possible D match to TRBD2 (5 bases). Germline lookup yields CDR1 SGDLS and CDR2 YYNGEE. V lost 4 bases, J lost 4 bases, and 12 bases lay in between. CDR3 size: 14 residues. The chain's CDR3 is CASSSPGGYNEQFF. DNA for the CDR3: TGTGCCAGCAGCTCCCCGGGCGGGTACAATGAGCAGTTCTTC.

This clone has only a few counts. The chain joins TRBV4-1 to TRBJ1-2; D is undetermined. The CDR3 is made up of 15 amino acids. Trimming cost V 1 base and J 5 bases, with 14 bases left between them. In germline, CDR1 is MGHRA, CDR2 YSYEKL. The DNA for the CDR3 is TGCGCCAGCAGCCAAGGGGTCCAGGACCTATATGGCTACACCTTC. Protein sequence: CASSQGVQDLYGYTF.

This chain connects TRBV14 to TRBJ1-1; TRBD1 matches at 9 bases. Unmatched junction bases numbered 6, after V lost 0 bases and J lost 1 base. Looked up from germline, CDR1 is SGHDN and CDR2 is FVKESK. The CDR3 totals 17 residues. CDR3 loop: CASSQDPRTGENTEAFF. In DNA form, the CDR3 reads TGTGCCAGCAGCCAAGACCCCCGGACAGGGGAGAACACTGAAGCTTTCTTT.

The V call is TRBV9, the J call TRBJ2-3; 8 bases fit TRBD2. The length of the CDR3 is 16 residues. V lost 3 bases, J lost 1 base, and 7 bases stayed unmatched. Germline CDR1 and CDR2: SGDLS and YYNGEE. CDR3 sequence (DNA): TGTGCCAGCAGCGCTAAAGCGGGAGTGGGCACAGATACGCAGTATTTT. It specifies CASSAKAGVGTDTQYF.

CDR3: CASSLDGSREQFF. The CDR3 nucleotides read TGCGCCAGCAGCTTGGACGGCTCCAGGGAGCAGTTCTTC. The chain combines TRBV5-1 with TRBJ2-1; D gene ambiguous. The germline CDR1 and CDR2 sequences are SGHRS and YFSETQ. Trimming shortened V by 0 bases and J by 10 bases, and 11 bases separated the two germline ends. The CDR3 is made up of 13 amino acids.

The chain couples TRBV7-9 to TRBJ2-2, with D perhaps TRBD1 (5 bases). V was trimmed by 4 bases and J by 2 bases, leaving 11 bases between them. The CDR3 is 15 residues long. CDR1 is SEHNR, CDR2 FQNEAQ, per germline (reference sequence). The CDR3 nucleotides are TGTGCCAGCAGCTCAACCAGGGTTAACACCGGGGAGCTGTTTTTT. Its translation: CASSSTRVNTGELFF. Complete variable domain (other parts from reference TRBV7-9 and TRBJ2-2): DTGVSQNPRHKITKRGQNVTFRCDPISEHNRLYWYRQTLGQGPEFLTYFQNEAQLEKSRLLSDRFSAERPKGSFSTLEIQRTEQGDSAMYLCASSSTRVNTGELFFGEGSRLTVL.

This chain links TRBV4-2 with TRBJ1-1; 8 bases are a match to TRBD1. Germline assignment: CDR1 LGHNA and CDR2 YNFKEQ. This CDR3 comprises 15 residues. J gave up 0 bases and V 4 bases, and 4 bases lay outside the gene matches. The CDR3 sequence: CASSPGQGMNTEAFF. CDR3 nucleotides: TGTGCCAGCAGCCCTGGACAGGGTATGAACACTGAAGCTTTCTTT.

The chain combines TRBV2 with TRBJ2-1; 7 positions agree with TRBD1. This CDR3 has 14 amino acids. Germline CDR1 SNHLY, CDR2 FYNNEI. The trim removed 4 bases at V and 7 bases at J, leaving 7 bases unmatched. The CDR3 DNA reads TGTGCCAGCAGTGCGCGACAGGGAATAAATGAGCAGTTCTTC. This encodes CASSARQGINEQFF.

This rearrangement joins TRBV15 to TRBJ2-1; 11 bases line up with TRBD1. Germline values: CDR1 LNHNV, CDR2 YYDKDF (reference sequence). The V gene end was trimmed by 3 bases and the J gene end by 9 bases; junction bases not matched to a gene: 4. CDR3 size: 14 residues. As DNA, the CDR3 is TGTGCCACCAGCAGCGGACAGGGGGCGGGTGAGCAGTTCTTC. Translating it yields CATSSGQGAGEQFF.

The genes are TRBV19 and TRBJ1-5; 7 bases match TRBD1. The ends lost 6 bases at V and 6 bases at J; junction bases unmatched: 8. Germline V gives CDR1 LNHDA, CDR2 SQIVND (reference sequence). The CDR3 has 14 residues. The CDR3 spells CASSPTGLGQPQHF. The CDR3 nucleotides read TGTGCCAGTAGCCCGACAGGGTTAGGTCAGCCCCAGCATTTT. Filled out from reference TRBV19 and TRBJ1-5, the complete variable domain reads DGGITQSPKYLFRKEGQNVTLSCEQNLNHDAMYWYRQDPGQGLRLIYYSQIVNDFQKGDIAEGYSVSREKKESFPLTVTSAQKNPTAFYLCASSPTGLGQPQHFGDGTRLSIL.

The gene calls are TRBV7-2 and TRBJ2-3, with no clear D. V shed 4 bases and J shed 6 bases, with 17 bases lying between them. CDR3 length: 15 amino acids. Per the germline V gene, CDR1 is SGHTA and CDR2 is FQGNSA. Here the CDR3 DNA reads TGTGCCAGCAGCTACTACGACACCCCTGGGGATACGCAGTATTTT. Translating it yields CASSYYDTPGDTQYF.

The rearrangement joins TRBV7-6 to TRBJ2-3; D unresolved. The CDR3 covers 20 residues. Looked up from germline, CDR1 is SGHVS and CDR2 is FNYEAQ. Trimming left V 5 bases short and J 1 base short, with 28 bases between. CDR3 region: CASSPRRPSTSYVGTDTQYF. The DNA of the CDR3 is TGTGCCAGCAGCCCCCGGCGGCCCAGCACTTCTTATGTTGGCACAGATACGCAGTATTTT.

The V call is TRBV30, the J call TRBJ2-3; no clear D gene. This CDR3 contains 15 residues. Per germline, CDR1 GTSNPN and CDR2 SVGIG (reference sequence). Trimming took off 0 bases at V and 2 bases at J, with 12 bases between the two ends. The CDR3 DNA is TGTGCCTGGAGTGTAGGGTCTACATCCACAGATACGCAGTATTTT. Amino acids: CAWSVGSTSTDTQYF.

This clone was observed a handful of times. This rearrangement joins TRBV5-1 to TRBJ2-7, with D possibly TRBD1 on 6 matching bases. The CDR3 sequence is 15 residues long. Between the trimmed V and J ends, which lost 4 bases and 0 bases, there was a span of 14 bases. Per germline, CDR1 SGHRS and CDR2 YFSETQ. Here the CDR3 reads CASSTQQGSSYEQYF. In DNA form, the CDR3 reads TGCGCCAGCAGCACCCAACAGGGTAGCTCCTACGAGCAGTACTTC. Together with reference TRBV5-1 and TRBJ2-7, the CDR3 gives the full variable domain: KAGVTQTPRYLIKTRGQQVTLSCSPISGHRSVSWYQQTPGQGLQFLFEYFSETQRNKGNFPGRFSGRQFSNSRSEMNVSTLELGDSALYLCASSTQQGSSYEQYFGPGTRLTVT.

This clone was counted once. The chain links TRBV19 to TRBJ2-2; 13 bases are shared with TRBD2. The CDR3 totals 19 residues. V was pared by 5 bases and J by 6 bases, with 15 bases of the junction left unmatched. Germline CDR1 is LNHDA and CDR2 is SQIVND (reference sequence). The CDR3 spells CASSALPGLAGRGAGELFF. As DNA, the CDR3 is TGTGCCAGTAGTGCCCTGCCGGGACTAGCGGGAAGGGGAGCCGGGGAGCTGTTTTTT.

This clone has just one count. The same CDR3 arises from other DNA sequences in this sample as well. In DNA, the CDR3 is TGTGCCAGCAGCTTCACGGGACAGGGGGCGTTTGGAAACACCATATATTTT. This codes for CASSFTGQGAFGNTIYF. J is TRBJ1-3 and V is TRBV5-6; 12 bases match TRBD1. With 2 bases clipped from V and 3 bases from J, the junction kept 6 bases outside the gene matches. CDR1 is SGHDT, CDR2 YYEEEE, per germline. This CDR3 has 17 amino acids. Supplemented by reference TRBV5-6 and TRBJ1-3, the full variable domain reads DAGVTQSPTHLIKTRGQQVTLRCSPKSGHDTVSWYQQALGQGPQFIFQYYEEEERQRGNFPDRFSGHQFPNYSSELNVNALLLGDSALYLCASSFTGQGAFGNTIYFGEGSWLTVV.

J is TRBJ1-3 and V is TRBV19, with D tentatively TRBD1 (6 bases). Trimming cost V 5 bases and J 0 bases, with 17 bases left between them. The CDR3 extends over 17 amino acids. The germline gives CDR1 LNHDA, CDR2 SQIVND (reference sequence). The CDR3 DNA follows: TGTGCCAGTAGTCCCGATCGGGGGGCTCTCTCTGGAAACACCATATATTTT. It specifies CASSPDRGALSGNTIYF.

The chain joins TRBV6-6 to TRBJ2-7; D call uncertain. This CDR3 has 15 amino acids. Germline-derived CDR1 and CDR2 are MNHNY and SVGAGI (reference sequence). The V end lost 0 bases, the J end lost 6 bases, and 15 bases lay between the germline ends. The CDR3 DNA reads TGTGCCAGCAGTTACTCGAGACTCAGACCAGGCGAGCAGTACTTC. This encodes CASSYSRLRPGEQYF.

The chain recombines TRBV7-6 with TRBJ2-7; D gene uncertain. The CDR3 is 16 residues long. The germline gives CDR1 SGHVS, CDR2 FNYEAQ. With 5 bases removed from V and 5 bases from J, the gap between germline ends came to 22 bases. CDR3 in DNA: TGTGCCAGCAGCCCCTGGGCCGGTTCCCCTACGAACGAGCAGTACTTC. The encoded protein is CASSPWAGSPTNEQYF.

The chain combines TRBV19 with TRBJ2-3; D possibly corresponds to TRBD2 (6 bases). Trimming took 1 base from V and 3 from J, leaving 14 bases between them. From germline, CDR1 is LNHDA and CDR2 SQIVND (reference sequence). This CDR3 has 16 residues. As DNA, the CDR3 is TGTGCCAGTAGTATAGCTGGGGCTGCGGGGACAGATACGCAGTATTTT. Translation: CASSIAGAAGTDTQYF.

This clone has just a few counts. V usage is TRBV6-1 and J usage is TRBJ1-3; perhaps TRBD1 as D (6 bases). The germline CDR1 and CDR2 sequences are MNHNS and SASEGT. V was pared by 8 bases and J by 8 bases, with 22 bases between. CDR3 length: 15 amino acids. CDR3 amino acids: CASPADSAAIYTIYF. The DNA of the CDR3 is TGTGCCAGCCCCGCGGACAGCGCGGCGATTTACACCATATATTTT.

This rearrangement joins TRBV7-9 to TRBJ1-3, with D uncertain. This CDR3 has 14 residues. V was shortened by 5 bases and J by 0 bases, with 8 bases between the two germline ends. The V gene's germline CDR1 is SEHNR and CDR2 FQNEAQ (reference sequence). CDR3 residues: CASSRTDSGNTIYF. In nucleotides, the CDR3 is TGTGCCAGCAGCCGTACAGACTCTGGAAACACCATATATTTT. Together with reference TRBV7-9 and TRBJ1-3, the CDR3 gives the full variable domain: DTGVSQNPRHKITKRGQNVTFRCDPISEHNRLYWYRQTLGQGPEFLTYFQNEAQLEKSRLLSDRFSAERPKGSFSTLEIQRTEQGDSAMYLCASSRTDSGNTIYFGEGSWLTVV.

J is TRBJ1-4 and V is TRBV29-1, with D tentatively TRBD1 (6 bases). Trimming pared 8 bases from V and 7 bases from J, leaving 20 bases between. The germline V gene encodes CDR1 SQVTM and CDR2 ANQGSEA. This CDR3 contains 14 residues. The CDR3 DNA sequence: TGCAGCTTCACCGTTGGGGGCAGGGGTGAAAAACTGTTTTTT. It translates to CSFTVGGRGEKLFF.

The rearrangement joins TRBV30 to TRBJ1-2; TRBD1 matches 7 bases. CDR3 length: 13 amino acids. Germline CDR1 and CDR2: GTSNPN and SVGIG (reference sequence). Germline trimming cut 7 bases from V and 6 bases from J; bases unmatched to any gene: 11. CDR3 residues: CAYRDRVKDGYTF. The CDR3 bases are TGTGCCTACCGAGACAGGGTAAAAGATGGCTACACCTTC.